A single sample is the source of the 7 T cell receptor beta chains below, sequenced in a study of shared clonotypes between healthy human individuals. The table came from immunoSEQ multiplex PCR; TCRdb's copy has only in-frame clones and leaves some out. This table has about half a million clones, 70% to 80% appearing once. Sequenced: PBMCs. The origin of the receptors is a woman between 40 and 50 years old in good health. Some clones in this sample may be carry-over from other donors' samples.

This clone was picked up one time. The chain combines TRBV6-1 with TRBJ1-5, with a possible D match to TRBD1 (5 bases). V dropped 5 bases and J dropped 2 bases, with 13 bases sitting between them. The CDR3 is 15 amino acids. Per germline, CDR1 MNHNS and CDR2 SASEGT. Here the CDR3 reads CASSLPRGGNQPQHF. CDR3 coding DNA: TGTGCCAGCAGTCTCCCTAGGGGTGGCAATCAGCCCCAGCATTTT.

This chain links TRBV7-9 with TRBJ2-2, with D uncertain. V lost 5 bases and J 6 bases, leaving 16 bases between the germline ends. From germline, CDR1 is SEHNR and CDR2 FQNEAQ (reference sequence). This CDR3 comprises 15 residues. CDR3 loop: CASSPPRGTAGELFF. The DNA for the CDR3 is TGTGCCAGCAGCCCACCAAGAGGCACGGCCGGGGAGCTGTTTTTT.

This chain connects TRBV20-1 to TRBJ2-5, with TRBD1 as a possible D gene (5 bases). The DNA end is a closer match to TRBJ2-7, so the J assignment may be wrong. Germline CDR1 and CDR2: DFQATT and SNEGSKA (reference sequence). CDR3 length: 11 amino acids. The CDR3 DNA sequence: TGCAGTGCTAGACAGGGTTACGAGCAGTACTTC. It encodes CSARQGYEQYF.

The rearrangement joins TRBV11-2 to TRBJ2-2; 13 nucleotides align to TRBD2. CDR1 is SGHAT and CDR2 is FQNNGV in the germline V gene. This CDR3 contains 18 residues. V shed 4 bases and J 4 bases; nucleotides not matched to a gene: 9. The CDR3 loop is CASSWGGLAGPSTGELFF. The CDR3 nucleotides read TGTGCCAGCAGCTGGGGGGGACTAGCGGGACCTTCCACCGGGGAGCTGTTTTTT.

CDR3 coding DNA: TGTGCCAGCAGCGGCCTACTAGCGGGAGGCTCCTACGAGCAGTACTTC. This encodes CASSGLLAGGSYEQYF. This sequence joins TRBV2 and TRBJ2-7; 12 bases map to TRBD2. Germline values: CDR1 SNHLY, CDR2 FYNNEI. Trimming cost V 6 bases and J 0 bases; bases outside gene matches: 6. CDR3 length equals 16 residues.

V usage is TRBV10-3 and J usage is TRBJ1-4; TRBD1 might be the D (5 bases). Between the trimmed V and J ends, which lost 6 bases and 7 bases, there was a span of 15 bases. CDR1 is ENHRY and CDR2 is SYGVKD in the germline V gene. The CDR3 has 14 residues. CDR3: CAIRGGGVGEKLFF. CDR3 coding DNA: TGTGCCATCAGGGGTGGGGGAGTGGGTGAAAAACTGTTTTTT.

This clone was seen at least ten times. The V call is TRBV4-1, the J call TRBJ2-7; 9 bases match TRBD2. After removal of 3 bases from V and 5 bases from J, the junction contained 11 bases not matched to a gene. The CDR3 is 16 residues long. From germline, CDR1 is MGHRA and CDR2 YSYEKL. The CDR3 reads CASSQQVAGAGHEQYF. CDR3 DNA: TGCGCCAGCAGCCAGCAGGTAGCGGGAGCCGGCCACGAGCAGTACTTC.